These 21 T cell receptor beta chains were sequenced from one sample in a study of Ad26.COV2.S vaccination and SARS-CoV-2 variants. Some clones are missing from TCRdb's copy, which holds only in-frame ones; the method was immunoSEQ multiplex PCR. The sample carries approximately 360,000 clones, about 83% recorded once. Treatment in this sample: approximately 18 received Ad26.COV2.S at low or high dose, single or two shots; roughly five received placebo; per-sample allocation not given. Repertoires come from day 63 after the first vaccine or placebo injection. The sample was peripheral blood, taken in a trial of Ad26.COV2.S vaccine versus placebo. The receptors come from a person between 18 and 60 years old who received the Ad26.COV2.S COVID-19 vaccine or a placebo.

V usage is TRBV6-1 and J usage is TRBJ1-6; D may be TRBD1 (5 bases). Germline V gene lookup returns CDR1 MNHNS and CDR2 SASEGT. This CDR3 region has 16 residues. Trimming took off 2 bases at V and 5 bases at J, with 13 bases between the two ends. CDR3 bases: TGTGCCAGCAGTGAATTGGCAGGGCGTAATAATTCACCCCTCCACTTT. Translating gives CASSELAGRNNSPLHF.

The chain joins TRBV5-1 to TRBJ1-1; no definite D call. The CDR3 runs to 9 residues. V lost 5 bases and J 7 bases, leaving 3 bases between the germline ends. Germline CDR1 and CDR2: SGHRS and YFSETQ. The CDR3 DNA is TGCGCCAGCAGTTATGAAGCTTTCTTT. The encoded protein is CASSYEAFF.

The chain joins TRBV27 to TRBJ2-7; 8 nucleotides align to TRBD2. The V gene's germline CDR1 is MNHEY and CDR2 SMNVEV (reference sequence). V trimming: 0 bases; J trimming: 1 base; junction bases outside the gene matches: 5. The CDR3 is 16 amino acids. The DNA for the CDR3 is TGTGCCAGCAGTTTATCCAGCGGGAGAGTGTCCTACGAGCAGTACTTC. This translates into CASSLSSGRVSYEQYF.

This clone has more than one count but fewer than ten. The CDR3, as DNA: TGTGCCAGCAGCGCCCCCGTGGGGGCCACCGGGGAGCTGTTTTTT. This gives the protein CASSAPVGATGELFF. The genes are TRBV9 and TRBJ2-2, with D possibly matching TRBD1 (6 bases). CDR3 size: 15 residues. Germline CDR1 is SGDLS and CDR2 is YYNGEE. Trimming removed 3 bases at V and 4 bases at J, with 13 bases between. Based on the CDR3 plus reference TRBV9 and TRBJ2-2, the full variable domain is DSGVTQTPKHLITATGQRVTLRCSPRSGDLSVYWYQQSLDQGLQFLIQYYNGEERAKGNILERFSAQQFPDLHSELNLSSLELGDSALYFCASSAPVGATGELFFGEGSRLTVL.

Notes on this clone: The junction shows a germline mismatch at one end, possibly a read error. The chain is built from TRBV2 and TRBJ1-1, with D unclear. This CDR3 contains 12 residues. Germline CDR1 is SNHLY and CDR2 is FYNNEI. CDR3 sequence (DNA): TGTGCCAGCCTCCCGGACCGGGTCGGGATGGATTTT. Translated: CASLPDRVGMDF.

This clone showed up just once. The chain employs TRBV20-1 and TRBJ1-2; D not certain. Trimming removed 3 bases at V and 5 bases at J, with 16 bases between. Germline CDR1 and CDR2: DFQATT and SNEGSKA (reference sequence). The length of the CDR3 is 14 residues. As DNA, the CDR3 is TGCAGTGCTAGTCCGACCGGGCAGGATTATGGCTACACCTTC. Protein: CSASPTGQDYGYTF.

This clone was observed a handful of times. CDR3 nucleotides: TGTGCCAGCACCTTCTTAGAACACTATGGCTACACCTTC. Its translation is CASTFLEHYGYTF. The chain recombines TRBV13 with TRBJ1-2, with D hard to call. Between the trimmed V and J ends, which lost 7 bases and 3 bases, there was a span of 12 bases. Germline-derived CDR1 and CDR2 are PRHDT and FYEKMQ (reference sequence). The CDR3 is 13 residues long.

The V gene is TRBV30, the J gene TRBJ2-2; D is uncertain. This CDR3 comprises 14 residues. The germline V and J ends were trimmed by 4 bases and 7 bases, with 16 bases remaining between them. Germline V gene sequence: CDR1 GTSNPN, CDR2 SVGIG (reference sequence). CDR3 in amino acids: CAWTSMDGIGELFF. The CDR3 DNA is TGTGCCTGGACGAGTATGGATGGGATCGGGGAGCTGTTTTTT.

The chain links TRBV12-3 or TRBV12-4 to TRBJ1-5, with unresolved D. Trimming pared 1 base from V and 9 bases from J, leaving 4 bases between. The CDR3 runs to 11 residues. CDR3 amino acids: CASSLVGPQHF. Written as DNA, the CDR3 is TGTGCCAGCAGTTTAGTGGGGCCCCAGCATTTT.

This chain uses TRBV2 with TRBJ1-1; D call uncertain. Germline values: CDR1 SNHLY, CDR2 FYNNEI. The CDR3 is 15 amino acids. Trimming shortened V by 4 bases and J by 4 bases, and 16 bases separated the two germline ends. As DNA, the CDR3 is TGTGCCAGCAGTGCCGAAGGCAGCGTTGGCACTGAAGCTTTCTTT. Translating gives CASSAEGSVGTEAFF. Together with reference TRBV2 and TRBJ1-1, the CDR3 gives the full variable domain: EPEVTQTPSHQVTQMGQEVILRCVPISNHLYFYWYRQILGQKVEFLVSFYNNEISEKSEIFDDQFSVERPDGSNFTLKIRSTKLEDSAMYFCASSAEGSVGTEAFFGQGTRLTVV.

This clone was detected once. The CDR3 DNA follows: TGTGCCAGCAGCTTGGCAAGGGGGGGTGAGACCCAGTACTTC. It specifies CASSLARGGETQYF. The chain employs TRBV5-4 and TRBJ2-5, with D perhaps matching TRBD2 (7 bases). The germline V and J ends were trimmed by 0 bases and 5 bases, with 11 bases remaining between them. Germline V CDR1 and CDR2: SGHNT, YYREEE (reference sequence). The CDR3 has 14 residues.

V usage is TRBV15 and J usage is TRBJ1-3, with TRBD1 as a possible D gene (5 bases). CDR1 and CDR2 from the germline V gene are LNHNV and YYDKDF (reference sequence). CDR3 size: 17 residues. V was pared by 1 base and J by 0 bases, with 13 bases between. The CDR3 protein is CATSRGFRGPSGNTIYF. The DNA for the CDR3 is TGTGCCACCAGCAGAGGATTTCGGGGCCCCTCTGGAAACACCATATATTTT.

The J gene is TRBJ2-2, the V gene TRBV19; TRBD1 aligns across 7 bases. Germline V gene data show CDR1 as LNHDA and CDR2 as SQIVND (reference sequence). The CDR3 covers 15 residues. V was clipped by 5 bases and J by 1 base; unmatched bases: 4. The CDR3 coding sequence is TGTGCCAGTAGTCCCAGGACAGGGAACACCGGGGAGCTGTTTTTT. Protein product: CASSPRTGNTGELFF. Variable domain in full (rest from reference TRBV19 and TRBJ2-2): DGGITQSPKYLFRKEGQNVTLSCEQNLNHDAMYWYRQDPGQGLRLIYYSQIVNDFQKGDIAEGYSVSREKKESFPLTVTSAQKNPTAFYLCASSPRTGNTGELFFGEGSRLTVL.

The CDR3, as DNA: TGTGCCATCACAGGGTTTAGAGCTAATGAAAAACTGTTTTTT. Its translation: CAITGFRANEKLFF. The V gene is TRBV19, the J gene TRBJ1-4; D is possibly TRBD1 (6 bases). Germline CDR1 and CDR2: LNHDA and SQIVND (reference sequence). The CDR3 totals 14 residues. Trimming pared 10 bases from V and 3 bases from J, leaving 15 bases between.

The rearrangement uses TRBV5-1 and TRBJ2-3; D is uncertain. Germline-derived CDR1 and CDR2 are SGHRS and YFSETQ. V dropped 6 bases and J dropped 0 bases, with 14 bases sitting between them. This CDR3 has 15 residues. CDR3 in DNA: TGCGCCAGCACCCCCGACGGTTCTAGCACAGATACGCAGTATTTT. Its translation is CASTPDGSSTDTQYF.

DNA for the CDR3: TGTGCCAGCACTACACAGGGGGATAATTCACCCCTCCACTTT. This translates into CASTTQGDNSPLHF. The chain carries TRBV30 and TRBJ1-6, with TRBD1 matching over 8 bases. Losses at the gene ends were 8 bases for V and 5 bases for J; bases not matched to a gene: 8. The CDR3 runs 14 residues. The V gene's germline CDR1 is GTSNPN and CDR2 SVGIG (reference sequence).

The chain combines TRBV7-8 with TRBJ2-7, with no clear D. This CDR3 comprises 15 residues. The germline V gene encodes CDR1 SGHVS and CDR2 FQNEAQ. V was cut by 2 bases and J by 0 bases, with 11 bases left in between. The DNA of the CDR3 is TGTGCCAGCAGCTTATTAGCCCTAAGCTCCTACGAGCAGTACTTC. Protein product: CASSLLALSSYEQYF.

The rearrangement joins TRBV6-2 or TRBV6-3 to TRBJ1-5; D is uncertain. Trimming removed 2 bases at V and 11 bases at J, with 10 bases between. Germline CDR1 MNHEY, CDR2 SVGEGT. The CDR3 spans 12 residues. CDR3 sequence: CASSYPGRAQHF. The CDR3 DNA sequence: TGTGCCAGCAGTTACCCCGGTAGGGCCCAGCATTTT.

Points on this clone: Sequence at one end of the junction differs from germline and may be a read error. The chain links TRBV7-2 to TRBJ2-3, with D uncertain. The CDR3 has 11 residues. Germline CDR1 SGHTA, CDR2 FQGNSA. CDR3 bases: TGTGCCAGCAGCTTCAAGGCTCAGTCCGTTTTT. This encodes CASSFKAQSVF.

The chain uses TRBV6-5 and TRBJ1-6; the D is unclear. The CDR3 totals 13 residues. The germline gives CDR1 MNHEY, CDR2 SVGAGI. The V and J ends lost 6 bases and 7 bases respectively, with 10 bases between them. This CDR3 reads CASRFERNSPLHF. CDR3 DNA sequence: TGTGCCAGCAGGTTCGAGAGGAATTCACCCCTCCACTTT.

The V gene is TRBV5-1, the J gene TRBJ2-7; 10 nucleotides agree with TRBD2. Germline CDR1 and CDR2: SGHRS and YFSETQ. The CDR3 consists of 16 residues. The junction had 14 bases not matched to a gene; V was cut back by 6 bases and J by 5 bases. The CDR3 nucleotides read TGCGCCAGCACTCCCCTGCTAGCGGGAGATAAACACGAGCAGTACTTC. Residues: CASTPLLAGDKHEQYF.